This T cell receptor (beta chain) was identified in a study of shared clonotypes between healthy human individuals. Study-level points and caveats: Blood alone was sampled, and tissue repertoires likely differ. Rarefaction gave evidence that sorted-subset sequencing remained incomplete despite large depth.

Regarding this clone: Its antigen is not known.

Data came from immunoSEQ multiplex PCR; TCRdb stores just in-frame clones and leaves some out. The sample records fewer than 1.8 million clones, 98% to 99% being singletons. This CDR3 contains 15 residues. V was cut by 1 base and J by 0 bases, with 9 bases left in between. Germline V gene sequence: CDR1 SGHRS, CDR2 YFSETQ. Within Nashville, Tennessee resided all donors, each a Caucasian adult. The chain recombines TRBV5-1 with TRBJ2-3; no clear D gene. The sequence came from a man younger than 45 in good health. Sequenced input: naive CD4+ T cells sorted from blood. Noted subset: CD45RA+ positively selected. CDR3 protein: CASSLPLTSTDTQYF. The CDR3, as DNA: TGCGCCAGCAGCTTGCCCTTGACTAGCACAGATACGCAGTATTTT.